This T cell receptor (beta chain) was recorded in a study of response to subunit inactivated influenza vaccine. Notes on the study in general: There was a suggestion from the authors that each seasonal influenza vaccination recruits few new T cells.

Only a few counts were recorded for this clonotype. The antigen is unknown. TCRdb used MiXCR to reprocess the RT-PCR reads, holding one entry per CDR3 protein. Here the sample spans 540,000 or so distinct CDR3 sequences, 13% being singletons. The CDR3 has 13 amino acids. With 6 bases removed from V and 1 base from J, the gap between germline ends came to 7 bases. This sequence originates from a man between 50 and 59 years old who received an inactivated influenza vaccine. V and J are TRBV12-3 or TRBV12-4 and TRBJ1-5; no clear D. The specimen comprised PBMCs from blood, sampled roughly 48 days after vaccination. The CDR3 DNA follows: TGTGCCAGCAGGAGAGGAAGCAATCAGCCCCAGCATTTT. This translates into CASRRGSNQPQHF.